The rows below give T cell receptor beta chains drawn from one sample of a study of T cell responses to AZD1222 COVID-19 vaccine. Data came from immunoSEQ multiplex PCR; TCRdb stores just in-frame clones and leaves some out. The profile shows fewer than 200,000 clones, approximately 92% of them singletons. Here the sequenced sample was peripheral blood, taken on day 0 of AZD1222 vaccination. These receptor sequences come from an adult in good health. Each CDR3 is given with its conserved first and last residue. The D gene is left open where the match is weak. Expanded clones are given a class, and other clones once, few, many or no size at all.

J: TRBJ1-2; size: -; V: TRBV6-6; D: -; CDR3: CASSYSGYDGYTF; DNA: TGTGCCAGCAGTTACTCAGGGTACGATGGCTACACCTTC
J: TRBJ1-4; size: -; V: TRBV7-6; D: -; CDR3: CASSLGGSGRYEKLFF; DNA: TGTGCCAGCAGCTTAGGAGGGTCAGGGAGGTATGAAAAACTGTTTTTT
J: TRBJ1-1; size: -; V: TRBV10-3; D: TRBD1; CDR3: CAIMGQGSTEAFF; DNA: TGTGCCATCATGGGACAGGGGAGCACTGAAGCTTTCTTT
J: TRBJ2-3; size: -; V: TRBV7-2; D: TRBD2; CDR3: CASSLAGLAGARSDTQYF; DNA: TGTGCCAGCAGCTTAGCCGGGTTAGCGGGGGCGAGGTCAGATACGCAGTATTTT
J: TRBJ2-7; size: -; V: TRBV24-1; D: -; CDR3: CATSESEGEQYF; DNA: TGTGCCACCAGTGAATCAGAGGGAGAGCAGTACTTC
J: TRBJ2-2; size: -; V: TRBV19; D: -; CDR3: CASSIPGAGELFF; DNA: TGTGCCAGTAGTATCCCGGGCGCCGGGGAGCTGTTTTTT
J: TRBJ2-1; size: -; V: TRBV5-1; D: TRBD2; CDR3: CASSLRGGSTTYYNEQFF; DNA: TGCGCCAGCAGCTTGCGGGGGGGCTCTACTACCTACTACAATGAGCAGTTCTTC
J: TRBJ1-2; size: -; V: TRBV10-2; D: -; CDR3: CASSEQQYGYTF; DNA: TGCGCCAGCAGTGAGCAGCAATATGGCTACACCTTC
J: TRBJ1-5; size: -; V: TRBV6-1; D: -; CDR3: CASSDNTGDNQPQHF; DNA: TGTGCCAGCAGTGATAATACAGGTGACAATCAGCCCCAGCATTTT
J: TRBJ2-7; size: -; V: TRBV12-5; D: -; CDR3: CASGTPYEQYF; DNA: TGTGCTAGTGGGACACCGTACGAGCAGTACTTC
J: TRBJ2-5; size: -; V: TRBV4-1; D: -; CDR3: CASSQVRLGETQYF; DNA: TGCGCCAGCAGCCAAGTCAGACTAGGGGAGACCCAGTACTTC
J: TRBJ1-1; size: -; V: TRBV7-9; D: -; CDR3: CASSEISTNTEAFF; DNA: TGTGCCAGCAGCGAAATCTCAACGAACACTGAAGCTTTCTTT
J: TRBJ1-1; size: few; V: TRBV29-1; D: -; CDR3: CSVADWAGEAFF; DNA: TGCAGCGTGGCCGATTGGGCTGGTGAAGCTTTCTTT